What follows are 26 T cell receptor beta chains derived from one specimen sequenced in a study of early T cells in non-severe SARS-CoV-2 infection. TCRdb re-called the 5' RACE reads through MiXCR, storing one row per CDR3 protein. Of 40,000 or so distinct CDR3 sequences in the sample, 5.5% to 6.5% are singletons; the top ten hold roughly 12%. Material for sequencing was whole blood. The receptors shown here come from an adult who was a healthcare worker with PCR-confirmed SARS-CoV-2 infection or an uninfected control (not recorded which).

This clonotype was seen a few times. The chain links TRBV20-1 to TRBJ1-1; 8 positions match TRBD1. J lost 5 bases, V lost 7 bases, and 9 bases had no gene match. Germline V gives CDR1 DFQATT, CDR2 SNEGSKA (reference sequence). The CDR3 covers 13 residues. CDR3 amino acids: CSVKQGVRTEAFF. CDR3 sequence (DNA): TGCAGTGTTAAACAGGGGGTGAGGACTGAAGCTTTCTTT.

The table lists this clonotype with many counts. The chain joins TRBV6-5 to TRBJ1-1, with 9 bases fitting TRBD1. The germline V gene has CDR1 MNHEY and CDR2 SVGAGI. This CDR3 comprises 16 residues. V lost 2 bases, J lost 1 base, and 5 bases stayed unmatched. DNA for the CDR3: TGTGCCAGCAGTTACGGAGGACAGGGGCGGAACACTGAAGCTTTCTTT. This gives the protein CASSYGGQGRNTEAFF.

This clonotype showed up many times. V and J are TRBV5-4 and TRBJ2-7, with TRBD1 identical over 8 bases. The germline gives CDR1 SGHNT, CDR2 YYREEE (reference sequence). The length of the CDR3 is 13 residues. The junction had 3 bases not matched to a gene; V was cut back by 5 bases and J by 2 bases. The CDR3 spells CASRNRGTYEQYF. CDR3 DNA: TGTGCCAGCAGGAACAGGGGGACCTACGAGCAGTACTTC.

This clonotype was recorded many times. This chain joins TRBV6-6 and TRBJ1-6, with 7 bases aligning to TRBD1. In germline, CDR1 is MNHNY, CDR2 SVGAGI (reference sequence). Trimming took 8 bases from V and 6 from J; bases not matched to a gene: 1. The CDR3 spans 12 residues. The CDR3 nucleotides read TGTGCCAGCCACAGGGGTAATTCACCCCTCCACTTT. This sequence encodes CASHRGNSPLHF.

This clonotype came up many times. CDR3 in amino acids: CSAKTSSGYNEQFF. The CDR3 DNA reads TGCAGTGCCAAAACTAGTTCAGGGTACAATGAGCAGTTCTTC. V and J are TRBV20-1 and TRBJ2-1; TRBD1 or TRBD2 may be the D gene (5 bases each). The CDR3 length is 14 residues. Germline V gives CDR1 DFQATT, CDR2 SNEGSKA (reference sequence). Trimming shortened V by 6 bases and J by 4 bases, and 16 bases separated the two germline ends.

This clonotype was picked up many times. The V call is TRBV11-2, the J call TRBJ2-1, with D possibly TRBD2 on 5 matching bases. CDR3 length equals 15 residues. Germline CDR1 SGHAT, CDR2 FQNNGV. V lost 2 bases, J lost 9 bases, and 17 bases lay in between. The CDR3 nucleotides read TGTGCCAGCAGCTTACCCGATCCGGGAAAAATTGAGCAGTTCTTC. Its translation is CASSLPDPGKIEQFF.

The table lists this clonotype with a count of one. The genes are TRBV3-1 and TRBJ2-1; tentatively, D is TRBD1 (6 bases). The germline V gene encodes CDR1 LGHDT and CDR2 YNNKEL (reference sequence). The V end lost 4 bases, the J end lost 6 bases, and 10 bases lay between the germline ends. The CDR3 runs 13 residues. CDR3 loop: CASSLTGINEQFF. In nucleotides, the CDR3 is TGTGCCAGCAGCCTCACAGGGATCAATGAGCAGTTCTTC.

This clonotype was detected ten times or more. The chain combines TRBV2 with TRBJ2-7; D may be TRBD1 or TRBD2 (5 bases each). The CDR3 runs 17 residues. Trimming stripped 8 bases from V and 0 bases from J, with 23 bases between. Germline V gives CDR1 SNHLY, CDR2 FYNNEI. CDR3 nucleotides: TGTGCCAGCTTTTCATTAACCGGGACGTCGAGCTCCTACGAGCAGTACTTC. It codes for CASFSLTGTSSSYEQYF.

The CDR3 coding sequence is TGTGCCAGCAGCTCCGTCCGGGAGACCCAGTACTTC. Its translation is CASSSVRETQYF. This rearrangement joins TRBV7-9 to TRBJ2-5; D gene ambiguous. The CDR3 is made up of 12 amino acids. V lost 4 bases, J lost 5 bases, and 8 bases lay in between. CDR1 SEHNR and CDR2 FQNEAQ come from the germline V gene (reference sequence). The whole variable domain, remainder taken from reference TRBV7-9 and TRBJ2-5, is DTGVSQNPRHKITKRGQNVTFRCDPISEHNRLYWYRQTLGQGPEFLTYFQNEAQLEKSRLLSDRFSAERPKGSFSTLEIQRTEQGDSAMYLCASSSVRETQYFGPGTRLLVL.

In this sample, this clonotype turned up many times. The chain has TRBV28 and TRBJ2-2; perhaps D is TRBD1 or TRBD2 (5 bases each). Trimming removed 7 bases from V and 9 bases from J, with 18 bases in between. The V gene's germline CDR1 is MDHEN and CDR2 SYDVKM. This CDR3 spans 14 amino acids. CDR3 sequence: CASTPPGTPRELFF. In nucleotides, the CDR3 is TGTGCCAGCACTCCCCCAGGGACGCCGAGGGAGCTGTTTTTT.

This clonotype came up many times. The V call is TRBV6-5, the J call TRBJ2-7; the match to TRBD1 covers 7 bases. The V segment lost 6 bases and the J segment 3 bases; nucleotides outside the gene matches: 5. CDR1 and CDR2 (germline): MNHEY, SVGAGI. The CDR3 length is 13 residues. The CDR3 protein is CASRLGQDYEQYF. The CDR3 bases are TGTGCCAGCAGACTCGGACAGGACTACGAGCAGTACTTC.

This clonotype occurred once. The chain recombines TRBV4-3 with TRBJ2-1; either TRBD1 or TRBD2 may supply D (5 bases each). Germline V CDR1 and CDR2: LGHNA, YSLEER. V was trimmed by 2 bases and J by 8 bases, leaving 16 bases between them. The CDR3 length is 15 residues. CDR3 sequence: CASSQRDQGSDEQFF. The CDR3, as DNA: TGCGCCAGCAGCCAAAGGGACCAGGGAAGCGATGAGCAGTTCTTC.

This clonotype was seen ten or more times. This chain connects TRBV20-1 to TRBJ2-5; 11 bases line up with TRBD2. The CDR3 covers 15 residues. V shed 6 bases and J 1 base; nucleotides not matched to a gene: 7. CDR1 is DFQATT, CDR2 SNEGSKA, per germline (reference sequence). CDR3 protein: CSAETSGDAQETQYF. The CDR3 DNA reads as TGCAGTGCGGAGACTAGCGGGGATGCCCAAGAGACCCAGTACTTC.

This clonotype was detected ten times or more. The gene calls are TRBV5-5 and TRBJ2-1; a weak D match, TRBD1 (6 bases). Trimming left V 0 bases short and J 3 bases short, with 10 bases between. The CDR3 sequence is 15 residues long. The germline gives CDR1 SGHKS, CDR2 YYEKEE (reference sequence). The CDR3 spells CASSLGQGFYNEQFF. CDR3 nucleotides: TGTGCCAGCAGCTTGGGGCAGGGGTTCTACAATGAGCAGTTCTTC.

This clonotype was counted between two and nine times. J is TRBJ2-3 and V is TRBV20-1; D is tentatively TRBD1 or TRBD2 (5 bases each). The CDR3 is made up of 14 amino acids. V lost 4 bases and J 2 bases, leaving 13 bases between the germline ends. Looked up from germline, CDR1 is DFQATT and CDR2 is SNEGSKA (reference sequence). The CDR3 bases are TGCAGTGCTAAAGACGGGACCAACACAGATACGCAGTATTTT. Protein: CSAKDGTNTDTQYF.

The sample holds many counts of this clonotype. This sequence joins TRBV7-8 and TRBJ2-3; no definite D call. The CDR3 has 13 amino acids. Trimming left V 2 bases short and J 4 bases short, with 7 bases between. The germline gives CDR1 SGHVS, CDR2 FQNEAQ. The CDR3 protein is CASSLLGSDTQYF. CDR3 nucleotide sequence: TGTGCCAGCAGCTTACTGGGTTCAGATACGCAGTATTTT.

This clonotype was recorded at least ten times. The chain links TRBV20-1 to TRBJ1-1, with D hard to call. The V end lost 0 bases, the J end lost 6 bases, and 20 bases lay between the germline ends. The length of the CDR3 is 16 residues. Germline values: CDR1 DFQATT, CDR2 SNEGSKA (reference sequence). For the CDR3, the DNA is TGCAGTGCTAGAGATCGTAGTTCGGGGTTCCGCGCTGAAGCTTTCTTT. It encodes CSARDRSSGFRAEAFF.

This clonotype was picked up many times. The rearrangement links TRBV19 to TRBJ2-3, with TRBD1 matching over 9 bases. The length of the CDR3 is 16 residues. Germline V gene data show CDR1 as LNHDA and CDR2 as SQIVND (reference sequence). With 0 bases clipped from V and 3 bases from J, the junction kept 4 bases outside the gene matches. CDR3 nucleotide sequence: TGTGCCAGTAGTATAGAATCGACAGGGGGAACAGATACGCAGTATTTT. Encoded protein: CASSIESTGGTDTQYF.

This clonotype was seen a handful of times. This rearrangement joins TRBV5-1 to TRBJ2-3; the D is unclear. The CDR3 has 14 residues. Germline CDR1 reads SGHRS; CDR2 reads YFSETQ. V was pared by 2 bases and J by 0 bases, with 7 bases between. The CDR3 here is CASSFGQSTDTQYF. CDR3 nucleotide sequence: TGCGCCAGCAGCTTCGGGCAGAGCACAGATACGCAGTATTTT.

The rearrangement uses TRBV5-6 and TRBJ2-5; D is undetermined. The CDR3 consists of 14 residues. The ends were cut back, 2 bases at V and 5 bases at J, with 13 bases in the middle. The germline CDR1 and CDR2 sequences are SGHDT and YYEEEE. Here the CDR3 reads CASSFRWSTETQYF. The CDR3 nucleotides are TGTGCCAGCAGCTTCCGGTGGAGTACGGAGACCCAGTACTTC.

This clonotype has ten or more counts. The chain carries TRBV6-5 and TRBJ1-6, with D unresolved. Germline CDR1 is MNHEY and CDR2 is SVGAGI. The CDR3 totals 15 residues. V was clipped by 3 bases and J by 10 bases, with 16 bases between them. The CDR3 coding sequence is TGTGCCAGCAGTTATGGTGGCAGAGCCGGGTCACCCCTCCACTTT. Protein sequence: CASSYGGRAGSPLHF.

The chain couples TRBV7-9 to TRBJ2-7; D possibly corresponds to TRBD1 (6 bases). Germline CDR1 is SEHNR and CDR2 is FQNEAQ (reference sequence). This CDR3 comprises 15 residues. Trimming stripped 2 bases from V and 3 bases from J, with 14 bases between. The CDR3 is CASSLSRDTFYEQYF. The DNA for the CDR3 is TGTGCCAGCAGCTTATCTCGGGACACTTTCTACGAGCAGTACTTC. Full variable domain (remainder filled in from reference TRBV7-9 and TRBJ2-7): DTGVSQNPRHKITKRGQNVTFRCDPISEHNRLYWYRQTLGQGPEFLTYFQNEAQLEKSRLLSDRFSAERPKGSFSTLEIQRTEQGDSAMYLCASSLSRDTFYEQYFGPGTRLTVT.

This clonotype came up many times. This chain connects TRBV6-2 or TRBV6-3 to TRBJ1-5, with no clear D. Germline V gene data show CDR1 as MNHEY and CDR2 as SVGEGT. CDR3 length equals 14 residues. V gave up 7 bases and J gave up 1 base, with 11 bases separating them. CDR3 region: CASTSGLSNQPQHF. CDR3 nucleotides: TGTGCCAGCACCTCCGGACTGAGCAATCAGCCCCAGCATTTT.

The rearrangement uses TRBV7-2 and TRBJ2-3; the D gene is possibly TRBD1 (6 bases). The CDR3 is 16 residues long. Looked up from germline, CDR1 is SGHTA and CDR2 is FQGNSA. The ends were cut back, 6 bases at V and 3 bases at J, with 19 bases in the middle. The CDR3 DNA reads as TGTGCCAGCAGATATAGGGGGATCGAAGGAACAGATACGCAGTATTTT. It translates to CASRYRGIEGTDTQYF. The full variable domain, its missing parts supplied by reference TRBV7-2 and TRBJ2-3, is GAGVSQSPSNKVTEKGKDVELRCDPISGHTALYWYRQSLGQGLEFLIYFQGNSAPDKSGLPSDRFSAERTGGSVSTLTIQRTQQEDSAVYLCASRYRGIEGTDTQYFGPGTRLTVL.

This clonotype was seen more than once but under ten times. The chain is built from TRBV4-1 and TRBJ2-7; the match to TRBD2 covers 7 bases. Germline V gene sequence: CDR1 MGHRA, CDR2 YSYEKL. The CDR3 spans 14 residues. V was clipped by 0 bases and J by 6 bases; unmatched bases: 5. DNA for the CDR3: TGCGCCAGCAGCCAAGACGGGACGGGGGGCGAGCAGTACTTC. Its translation: CASSQDGTGGEQYF.

This clonotype was counted only a few times. V and J are TRBV9 and TRBJ2-7; TRBD1 might be the D (6 bases). V gave up 3 bases and J gave up 7 bases, with 14 bases separating them. Germline CDR1 and CDR2: SGDLS and YYNGEE. This CDR3 comprises 13 residues. The CDR3 DNA reads TGTGCCAGCAGCGCTCCTAATCAGGGGGAGCAGTACTTC. As protein: CASSAPNQGEQYF.